The following is a TCR beta chain sequence with its context. The CDR3 runs to 13 residues. The germline V gene has CDR1 DFQATT and CDR2 SNEGSKA (reference sequence). Trimming cost V 5 bases and J 4 bases, with 13 bases left between them. This sample stems from a study of low-dose radiotherapy and immunotherapy resistance in tumors. Looking at the study overall: A total of 13 Gy over 26 weeks was given to Cohort 2 as 1 Gy per fraction every two weeks.

Primers used for first-strand cDNA, a TRAV- and TRBV-specific set, covered both alpha and beta chains. TCRs underwent 20 PCR cycles of amplification with a constant-region primer and V-primer adapter. After the mRNA was isolated, it was amplified using in vitro transcription. TCRdb fed the reads into MiXCR, producing one record per CDR3 protein. In the table there are tens of thousands of distinct CDR3 sequences, under 55% of which are singletons. Sample time point: after trial treatment. Treatment of the sample: LDRT plus nivolumab, ipilimumab, low-dose cyclophosphamide and aspirin (RACIN trial). Nivolumab, ipilimumab, aspirin, low-dose cyclophosphamide and low-dose radiotherapy were all administered to the donors. Eligibility required advanced solid tumors lacking tumor-infiltrating lymphocytes.

The origin of this receptor is a male donor with gallbladder cancer. The genes are TRBV20-1 and TRBJ2-3; D possibly matches TRBD1 or TRBD2 (6 bases each). The material was PBMCs, obtained after low-dose radiotherapy plus immunotherapy. The DNA of the CDR3 is TGCAGTGCTCTAGGGGGGCCGGCAGATACGCAGTATTTT. It specifies CSALGGPADTQYF.